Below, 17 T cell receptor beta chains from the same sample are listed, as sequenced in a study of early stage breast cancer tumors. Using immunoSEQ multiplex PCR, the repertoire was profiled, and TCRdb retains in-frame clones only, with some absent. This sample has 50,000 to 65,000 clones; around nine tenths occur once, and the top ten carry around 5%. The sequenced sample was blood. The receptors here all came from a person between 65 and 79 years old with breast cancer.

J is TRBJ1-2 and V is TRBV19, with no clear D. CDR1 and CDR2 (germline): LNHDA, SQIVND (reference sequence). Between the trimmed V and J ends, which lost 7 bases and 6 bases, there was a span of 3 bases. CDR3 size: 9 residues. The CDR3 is CASTDGYTF. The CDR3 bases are TGTGCCAGTACGGATGGCTACACCTTC.

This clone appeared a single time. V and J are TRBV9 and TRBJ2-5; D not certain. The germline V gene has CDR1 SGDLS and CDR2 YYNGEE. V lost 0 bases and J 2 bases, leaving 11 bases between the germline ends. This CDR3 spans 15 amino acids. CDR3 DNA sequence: TGTGCCAGCAGCGTAGGTATTAACTCACAAGAGACCCAGTACTTC. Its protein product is CASSVGINSQETQYF.

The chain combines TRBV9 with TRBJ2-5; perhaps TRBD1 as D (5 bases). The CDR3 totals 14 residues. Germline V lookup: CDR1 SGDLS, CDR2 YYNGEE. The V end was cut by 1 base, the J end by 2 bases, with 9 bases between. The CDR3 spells CASSVRGQQETQYF. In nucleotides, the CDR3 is TGTGCCAGCAGCGTAAGGGGTCAGCAAGAGACCCAGTACTTC.

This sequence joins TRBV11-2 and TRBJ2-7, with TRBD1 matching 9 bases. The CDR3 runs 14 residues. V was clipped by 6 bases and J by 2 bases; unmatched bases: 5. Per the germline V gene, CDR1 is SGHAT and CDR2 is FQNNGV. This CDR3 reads CASRSTGGPYEQYF. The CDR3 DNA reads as TGTGCCAGCAGGTCCACAGGGGGCCCCTACGAGCAGTACTTC.

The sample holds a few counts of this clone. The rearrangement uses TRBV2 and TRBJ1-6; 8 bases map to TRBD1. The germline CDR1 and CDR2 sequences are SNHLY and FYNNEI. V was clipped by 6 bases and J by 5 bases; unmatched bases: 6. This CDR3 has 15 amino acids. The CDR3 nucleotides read TGTGCCAGCAGCCCGGACAGGGTCAATAATTCACCCCTCCACTTT. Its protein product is CASSPDRVNNSPLHF. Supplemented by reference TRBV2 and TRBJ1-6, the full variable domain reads EPEVTQTPSHQVTQMGQEVILRCVPISNHLYFYWYRQILGQKVEFLVSFYNNEISEKSEIFDDQFSVERPDGSNFTLKIRSTKLEDSAMYFCASSPDRVNNSPLHFGNGTRLTVT.

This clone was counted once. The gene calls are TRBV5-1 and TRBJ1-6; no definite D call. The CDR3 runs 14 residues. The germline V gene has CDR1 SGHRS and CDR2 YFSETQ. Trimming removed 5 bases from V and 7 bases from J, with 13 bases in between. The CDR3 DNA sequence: TGCGCCAGCAGTGCCTTGCCTATGAATTCACCCCTCCACTTT. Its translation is CASSALPMNSPLHF. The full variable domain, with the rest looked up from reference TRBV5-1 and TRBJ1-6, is KAGVTQTPRYLIKTRGQQVTLSCSPISGHRSVSWYQQTPGQGLQFLFEYFSETQRNKGNFPGRFSGRQFSNSRSEMNVSTLELGDSALYLCASSALPMNSPLHFGNGTRLTVT.

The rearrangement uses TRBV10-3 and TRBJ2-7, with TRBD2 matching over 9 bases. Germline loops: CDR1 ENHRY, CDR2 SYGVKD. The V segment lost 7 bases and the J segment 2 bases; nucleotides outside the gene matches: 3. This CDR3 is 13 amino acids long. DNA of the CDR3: TGTGCCATCACTAGCGGGAATCCCTACGAGCAGTACTTC. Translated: CAITSGNPYEQYF.

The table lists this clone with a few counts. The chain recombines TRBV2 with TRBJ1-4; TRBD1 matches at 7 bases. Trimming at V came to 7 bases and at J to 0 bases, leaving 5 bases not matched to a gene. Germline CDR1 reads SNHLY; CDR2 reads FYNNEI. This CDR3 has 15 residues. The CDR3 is CASTRDSATNEKLFF. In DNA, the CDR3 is TGTGCCAGCACTAGGGACAGTGCAACTAATGAAAAACTGTTTTTT.

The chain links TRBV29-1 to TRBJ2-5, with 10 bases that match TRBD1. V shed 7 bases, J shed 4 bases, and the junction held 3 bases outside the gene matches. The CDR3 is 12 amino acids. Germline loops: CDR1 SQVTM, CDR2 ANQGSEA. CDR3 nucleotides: TGCAGCGCCGGGGACAGGGGAGAGACCCAGTACTTC. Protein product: CSAGDRGETQYF.

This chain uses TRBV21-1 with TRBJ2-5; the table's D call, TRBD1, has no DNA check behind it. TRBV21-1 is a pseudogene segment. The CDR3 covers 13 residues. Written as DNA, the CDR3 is TGTGCCAGCAGCAAAGGGCAGGAAGAGACCCAGTACTTC. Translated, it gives CASSKGQEETQYF.

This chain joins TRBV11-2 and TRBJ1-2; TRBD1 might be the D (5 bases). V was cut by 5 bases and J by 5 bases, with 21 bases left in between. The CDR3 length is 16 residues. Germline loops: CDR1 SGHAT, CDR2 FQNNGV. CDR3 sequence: CASSQLRDGGGYGYTF. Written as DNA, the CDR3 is TGTGCCAGCAGCCAATTAAGAGACGGGGGTGGTTATGGCTACACCTTC.

The CDR3 DNA sequence: TGCGCCAGCAGCCGGGACAGGGGCAATGGCTACACCTTC. Its translation is CASSRDRGNGYTF. This chain connects TRBV4-3 to TRBJ1-2; 10 positions match TRBD1. Per germline, CDR1 LGHNA and CDR2 YSLEER. The ends lost 4 bases at V and 6 bases at J; junction bases unmatched: 2. The CDR3 sequence is 13 residues long.

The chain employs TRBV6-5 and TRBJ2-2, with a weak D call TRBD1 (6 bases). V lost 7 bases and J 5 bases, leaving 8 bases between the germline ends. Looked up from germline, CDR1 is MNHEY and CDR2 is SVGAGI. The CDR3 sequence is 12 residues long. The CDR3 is CASTGETGELFF. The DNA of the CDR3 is TGTGCCAGCACAGGGGAGACCGGGGAGCTGTTTTTT.

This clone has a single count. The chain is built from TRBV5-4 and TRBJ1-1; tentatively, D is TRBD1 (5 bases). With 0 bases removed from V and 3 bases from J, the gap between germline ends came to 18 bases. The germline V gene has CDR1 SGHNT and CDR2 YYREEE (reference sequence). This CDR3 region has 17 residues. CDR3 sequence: CASSLAPRGRSDTEAFF. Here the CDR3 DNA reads TGTGCCAGCAGCTTGGCCCCACGGGGGAGGTCGGACACTGAAGCTTTCTTT.

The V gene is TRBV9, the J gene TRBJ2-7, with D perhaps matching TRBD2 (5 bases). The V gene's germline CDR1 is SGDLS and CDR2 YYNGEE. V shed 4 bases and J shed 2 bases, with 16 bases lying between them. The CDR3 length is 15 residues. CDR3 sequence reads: CASSPAGRVTYEQYF. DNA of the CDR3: TGTGCCAGCAGCCCCGCCGGGCGGGTCACCTACGAGCAGTACTTC.

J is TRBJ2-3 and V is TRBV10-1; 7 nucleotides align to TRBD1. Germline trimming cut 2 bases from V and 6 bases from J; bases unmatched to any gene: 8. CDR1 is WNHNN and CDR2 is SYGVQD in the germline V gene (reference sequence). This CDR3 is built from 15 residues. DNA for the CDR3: TGCGCCAGCAGTGAGGACAGGGTCCTAGGGGATACGCAGTATTTT. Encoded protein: CASSEDRVLGDTQYF.

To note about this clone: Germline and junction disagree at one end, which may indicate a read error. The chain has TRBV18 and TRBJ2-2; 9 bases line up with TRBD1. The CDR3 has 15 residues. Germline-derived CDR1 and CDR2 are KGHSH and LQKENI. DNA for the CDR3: TGTGCCAGCTCCCCACAGGGGGCAAACACCGGGGAGCTGTTTTTT. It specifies CASSPQGANTGELFF.